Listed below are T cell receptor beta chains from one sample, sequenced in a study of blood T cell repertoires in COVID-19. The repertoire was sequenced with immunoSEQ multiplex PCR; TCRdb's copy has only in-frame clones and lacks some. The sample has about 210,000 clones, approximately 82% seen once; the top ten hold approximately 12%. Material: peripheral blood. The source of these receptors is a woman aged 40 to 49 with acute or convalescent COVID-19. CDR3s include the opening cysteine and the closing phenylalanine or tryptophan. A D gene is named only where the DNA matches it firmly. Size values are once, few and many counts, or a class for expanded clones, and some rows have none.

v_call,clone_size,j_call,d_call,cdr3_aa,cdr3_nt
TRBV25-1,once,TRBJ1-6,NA,CASSYYSYNSPLHF,TGTGCCAGCAGTTATTACTCCTATAATTCACCCCTCCACTTT
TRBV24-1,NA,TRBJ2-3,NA,CATSDFGSGSDTQYF,TGTGCCACCAGTGATTTTGGGTCAGGGTCAGATACGCAGTATTTT
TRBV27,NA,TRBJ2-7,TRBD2,CASSYSGGYEQYF,TGTGCCAGCAGTTACAGCGGGGGATACGAGCAGTACTTC
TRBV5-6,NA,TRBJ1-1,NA,CASSLGLRGTEAFF,TGTGCCAGCAGCTTGGGACTACGGGGCACTGAAGCTTTCTTT
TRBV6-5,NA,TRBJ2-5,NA,CASRQGRGTQYF,TGTGCCAGCAGGCAGGGGAGGGGGACCCAGTACTTC
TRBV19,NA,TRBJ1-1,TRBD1,CASTPTGNGLGTEAFF,TGTGCCAGTACCCCGACAGGGAACGGGCTGGGCACTGAAGCTTTCTTT
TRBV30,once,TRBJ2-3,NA,CAWSPGGTDTQYF,TGTGCCTGGAGCCCTGGGGGGACAGATACGCAGTATTTT
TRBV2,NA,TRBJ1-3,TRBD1,CASGDPGQDSGNTIYF,TGTGCCAGCGGAGATCCGGGACAGGACTCTGGAAACACCATATATTTT
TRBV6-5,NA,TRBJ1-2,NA,CASSPGQARGYTF,TGTGCCAGCAGCCCCGGCCAGGCGCGAGGCTACACCTTC
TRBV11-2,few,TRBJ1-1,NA,CASSTTRRDTEAFF,TGTGCCAGCTCCACTACACGGAGGGACACTGAAGCTTTCTTT
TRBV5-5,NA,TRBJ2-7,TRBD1,CASSLFGDRAYEQYF,TGTGCCAGCAGCTTATTCGGAGACAGGGCCTACGAGCAGTACTTC
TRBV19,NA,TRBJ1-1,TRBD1,CASTRQGPNTEAFF,TGTGCCAGTACCAGACAGGGGCCGAACACTGAAGCTTTCTTT
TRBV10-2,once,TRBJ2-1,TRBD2,CASMAGVRNEQFF,TGCGCCAGCATGGCGGGAGTAAGGAATGAGCAGTTCTTC
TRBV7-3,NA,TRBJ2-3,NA,CASSLGRSTDTQYF,TGTGCCAGCAGCCTAGGTCGTAGCACAGATACGCAGTATTTT
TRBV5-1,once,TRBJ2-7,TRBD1,CASSQGQRLNAYEQYF,TGCGCCAGCAGCCAGGGACAGAGACTAAACGCCTACGAGCAGTACTTC
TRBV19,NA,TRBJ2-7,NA,CASSISHRDHEQYF,TGTGCCAGTAGTATAAGCCACAGGGACCACGAGCAGTACTTC
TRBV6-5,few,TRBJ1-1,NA,CASSDSLHKAFF,TGTGCCAGCAGCGATTCTCTCCACAAGGCTTTCTTT
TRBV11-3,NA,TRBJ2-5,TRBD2,CASSKTGGLAGEETQYF,TGTGCCAGCAGCAAGACAGGGGGACTAGCGGGAGAAGAGACCCAGTACTTC
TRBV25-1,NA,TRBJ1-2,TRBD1,CASSDAGQDHGYTF,TGTGCCAGCAGTGATGCCGGACAGGACCATGGCTACACCTTC
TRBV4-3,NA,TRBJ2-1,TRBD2,CASRGERESYNEQFF,TGCGCCAGCAGGGGAGAGCGGGAATCCTACAATGAGCAGTTCTTC
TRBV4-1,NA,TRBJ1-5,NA,CASSQVRGSQPQHF,TGCGCCAGCAGCCAAGTAAGGGGCAGCCAGCCCCAGCATTTT
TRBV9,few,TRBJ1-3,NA,CASSAVLSGNTIYF,TGTGCCAGCAGCGCCGTCCTCTCTGGAAACACCATATATTTT
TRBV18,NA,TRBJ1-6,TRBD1,CASSPGQGASNSPLHF,TGTGCCAGCTCACCTGGACAGGGGGCTTCGAATTCACCCCTCCACTTT
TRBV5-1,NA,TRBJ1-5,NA,CASSLDGTIHQPQHF,TGCGCCAGCAGCTTGGATGGCACCATACATCAGCCCCAGCATTTT
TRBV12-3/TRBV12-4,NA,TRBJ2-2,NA,CASSFSNTGELFF,TGTGCCAGCAGTTTCTCGAACACCGGGGAGCTGTTTTTT
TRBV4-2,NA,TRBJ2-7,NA,CASSQDGSSSSYEQYF,TGTGCCAGCAGCCAAGATGGTAGCTCAAGCTCCTACGAGCAGTACTTC
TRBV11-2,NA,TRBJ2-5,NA,CASSPWTVQETQYF,TGTGCCAGCAGCCCCTGGACAGTTCAAGAGACCCAGTACTTC
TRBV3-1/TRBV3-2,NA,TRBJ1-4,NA,CASSHEGRVNEKLFF,TGTGCCAGCAGCCATGAAGGGAGGGTCAATGAAAAACTGTTTTTT
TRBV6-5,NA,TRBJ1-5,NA,CASQAGPNQPQHF,TGTGCCAGCCAGGCGGGCCCCAATCAGCCCCAGCATTTT
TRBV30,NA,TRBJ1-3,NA,CAWTGFSGNTIYF,TGTGCCTGGACAGGATTCTCTGGAAACACCATATATTTT
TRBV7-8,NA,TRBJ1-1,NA,CASSFHDGTPNTEAFF,TGTGCCAGCAGCTTCCACGACGGGACTCCGAACACTGAAGCTTTCTTT
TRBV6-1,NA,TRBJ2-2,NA,CASRARNTGELFF,TGTGCCAGCAGGGCCAGAAACACCGGGGAGCTGTTTTTT
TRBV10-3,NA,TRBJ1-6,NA,CAISEPSGSPLHF,TGTGCCATCAGTGAGCCCAGCGGTTCACCCCTCCACTTT